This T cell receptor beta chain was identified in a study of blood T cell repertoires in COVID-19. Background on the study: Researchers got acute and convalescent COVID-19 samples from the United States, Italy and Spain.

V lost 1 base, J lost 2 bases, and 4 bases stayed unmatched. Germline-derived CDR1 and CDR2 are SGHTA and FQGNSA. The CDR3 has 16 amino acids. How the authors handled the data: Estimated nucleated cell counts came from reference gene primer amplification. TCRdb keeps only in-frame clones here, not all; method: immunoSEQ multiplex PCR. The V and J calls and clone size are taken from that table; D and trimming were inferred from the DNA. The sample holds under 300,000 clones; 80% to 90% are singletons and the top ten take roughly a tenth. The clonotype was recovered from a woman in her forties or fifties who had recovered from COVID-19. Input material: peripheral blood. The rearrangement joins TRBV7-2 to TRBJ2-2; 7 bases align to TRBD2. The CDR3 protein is CASSLGTRTNTGELFF. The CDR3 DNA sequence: TGTGCCAGCAGCTTAGGGACTAGAACAAACACCGGGGAGCTGTTTTTT.